This is a list of T cell receptor beta chains from one sample in a study of graft-versus-host responses after intestinal transplantation. The assay was immunoSEQ multiplex PCR, and TCRdb's table has in-frame clones only and misses some. Among more than 20,000 clones listed, over 65% were seen once. Sequenced material: PBMCs, taken 28 days after intestinal transplant. The receptors here all came from a human patient who received an intestinal transplant, so some T cells may come from the graft donor. The CDR3 runs from the conserved cysteine through the conserved F or W. The D gene is left open where the match is weak. Not every row has a clone size; where given, it reads once, few, many or a size class.

V gene	clone size	D gene	J gene	CDR3 protein	CDR3 DNA
TRBV28	NA	TRBD2	TRBJ2-7	CASSSSSGRVGYEQYF	TGTGCCAGCAGTTCTTCCAGCGGGAGGGTTGGCTACGAGCAGTACTTC
TRBV12-5	NA	NA	TRBJ1-1	CASGFDMGGTSMNTEAFF	TGTGCTAGTGGTTTCGACATGGGGGGCACTTCCATGAACACTGAAGCTTTCTTT
TRBV5-5	NA	NA	TRBJ2-5	CASSLVPKAETQYF	TGTGCCAGCAGCTTGGTACCGAAGGCCGAGACCCAGTACTTC
TRBV10-3	NA	NA	TRBJ2-5	CAISESWQETQYF	TGTGCCATCAGTGAGTCGTGGCAAGAGACCCAGTACTTC
TRBV6-5	once	TRBD2	TRBJ2-1	CASSWGGSSYNEQFF	TGTGCCAGCAGTTGGGGAGGGAGCTCCTACAATGAGCAGTTCTTC
TRBV4-1	once	NA	TRBJ1-2	CASSQDRANYGYTF	TGCGCCAGCAGCCAAGACAGGGCTAACTATGGCTACACCTTC
TRBV7-2	NA	NA	TRBJ2-1	CASSPVGGPYLGHEQFF	TGTGCCAGCAGCCCCGTTGGCGGACCCTACTTGGGGCATGAGCAGTTCTTC
TRBV6-6	once	NA	TRBJ1-4	CASSYSQGSNEKLFF	TGTGCCAGCAGTTACTCGCAGGGGTCTAATGAAAAACTGTTTTTT
TRBV7-9	few	TRBD1	TRBJ2-2	CASSQDRAANTGELFF	TGTGCCAGCAGCCAGGACAGGGCCGCGAACACCGGGGAGCTGTTTTTT
TRBV5-1	NA	NA	TRBJ2-7	CASSLGQSSYEQYF	TGCGCCAGCAGCTTGGGACAGAGCTCCTACGAGCAGTACTTC
TRBV9	NA	TRBD1	TRBJ2-1	CASSGNTGGRYEQFF	TGTGCCAGCAGCGGGAATACAGGGGGTAGGTATGAGCAGTTCTTC
TRBV9	NA	NA	TRBJ2-7	CASSVDRDSYEQYF	TGTGCCAGCAGCGTAGACAGGGACTCCTACGAGCAGTACTTC
TRBV7-4	NA	TRBD1	TRBJ2-3	CASSEDRVGSDTQYF	TGTGCCAGCAGCGAGGACAGGGTTGGATCAGATACGCAGTATTTT
TRBV19	NA	NA	TRBJ2-5	CASSPGQIPQETQYF	TGTGCCAGTAGCCCCGGACAGATACCCCAAGAGACCCAGTACTTC
TRBV9	NA	TRBD2	TRBJ2-1	CASSVATGGRPYNEQFF	TGTGCCAGCAGCGTAGCTACTGGCGGGAGGCCTTACAATGAGCAGTTCTTC
TRBV28	NA	NA	TRBJ2-2	CASSFLEHSGRWRAGELFF	TGTGCCAGCAGTTTTCTCGAACACTCTGGAAGGTGGAGGGCCGGGGAGCTGTTTTTT
TRBV28	NA	TRBD1	TRBJ2-7	CASSLGLGGTGLHEQYF	TGTGCCAGCAGTTTAGGCCTGGGGGGGACAGGGCTCCACGAGCAGTACTTC
TRBV6-5	once	NA	TRBJ2-5	CASSSGKTQYF	TGTGCCAGCAGTTCAGGGAAGACCCAGTACTTC